What follows are 5 T cell receptor beta chains derived from one specimen sequenced in a study of monozygotic twins with inflammatory bowel disease. TCRdb reworked the 5' RACE reads into one entry per CDR3 protein, no DNA. Its listing shows under 130,000 distinct CDR3 sequences. The sequencing sample was made of blood. Source of these receptors: a human donor with ulcerative colitis or Crohn's disease, or a healthy co-twin of an affected twin (not recorded which).

The V gene is TRBV12-3 or TRBV12-4, the J gene TRBJ2-7; TCRdb names TRBD2, which stays unverified in the absence of DNA. The CDR3 has 15 residues. The CDR3 reads CASSFKGLQNGEQYF.

Here the CDR3 reads CATSYRGGTGTNQPQHF. This rearrangement joins TRBV15 to TRBJ1-5; as DNA is missing, the TRBD1 call by TCRdb cannot be tested. CDR1 LNHNV and CDR2 YYDKDF come from the germline V gene (reference sequence). CDR3 length: 17 amino acids.

The chain has TRBV20-1 and TRBJ2-7; TCRdb proposes TRBD2, but this gene call is untestable without DNA. The length of the CDR3 is 15 residues. Germline loops: CDR1 DFQATT, CDR2 SNEGSKA (reference sequence). The CDR3 loop reads CSQQPGTSGTYEQYF.

J is TRBJ1-6 and V is TRBV6-5; TCRdb picks TRBD1, but there is no DNA to check that call. Germline V gene lookup returns CDR1 MNHEY and CDR2 SVGAGI. There are 13 residues in the CDR3. This CDR3 reads CASSRDRGSPLHF.

The CDR3 reads CATSGQGAVREQFF. This chain joins TRBV24-1 and TRBJ2-1; TCRdb's assignment of TRBD1 cannot be checked, as there is no DNA. CDR1 is KGHDR, CDR2 SFDVKD, per germline. The CDR3 spans 14 residues.